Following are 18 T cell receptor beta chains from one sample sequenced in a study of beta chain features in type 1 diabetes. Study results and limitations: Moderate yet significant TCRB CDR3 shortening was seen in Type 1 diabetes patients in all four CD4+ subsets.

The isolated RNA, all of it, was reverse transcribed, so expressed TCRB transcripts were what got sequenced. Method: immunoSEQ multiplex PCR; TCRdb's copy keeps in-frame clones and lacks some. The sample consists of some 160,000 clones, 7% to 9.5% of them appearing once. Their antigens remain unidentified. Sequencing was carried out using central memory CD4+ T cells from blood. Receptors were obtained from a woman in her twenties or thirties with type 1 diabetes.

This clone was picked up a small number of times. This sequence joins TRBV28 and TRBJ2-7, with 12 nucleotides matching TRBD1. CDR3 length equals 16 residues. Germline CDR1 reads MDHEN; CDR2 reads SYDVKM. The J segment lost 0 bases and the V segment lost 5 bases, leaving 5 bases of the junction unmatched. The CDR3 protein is CASSLGTGGASYEQYF. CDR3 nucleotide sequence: TGTGCCAGCAGTCTCGGGACAGGGGGCGCCTCCTACGAGCAGTACTTC.

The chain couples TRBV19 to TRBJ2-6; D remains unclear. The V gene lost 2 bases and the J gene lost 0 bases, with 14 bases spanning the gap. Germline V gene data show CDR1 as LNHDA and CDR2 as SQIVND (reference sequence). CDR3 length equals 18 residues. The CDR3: CASSIRSSISSGANVLTF. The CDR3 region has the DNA TGTGCCAGTAGTATACGATCTTCTATCTCCTCTGGGGCCAACGTCCTGACTTTC.

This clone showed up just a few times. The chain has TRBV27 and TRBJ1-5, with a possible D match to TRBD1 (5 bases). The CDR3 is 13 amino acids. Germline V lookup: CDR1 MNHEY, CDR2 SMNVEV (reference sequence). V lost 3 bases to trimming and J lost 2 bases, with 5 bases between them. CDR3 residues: CASSFRGNQPQHF. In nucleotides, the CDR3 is TGTGCCAGCAGTTTCAGGGGCAATCAGCCCCAGCATTTT.

The CDR3 is CAIGQPNYGYTF. CDR3 nucleotide sequence: TGTGCCATCGGGCAGCCCAACTATGGCTACACCTTC. The V and J genes are TRBV10-3 and TRBJ1-2; D remains unclear. The CDR3 runs to 12 residues. CDR1 is ENHRY and CDR2 is SYGVKD in the germline V gene. With 8 bases removed from V and 2 bases from J, the gap between germline ends came to 9 bases.

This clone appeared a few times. CDR3 in DNA: TGTGCCAGCAGCGCCGGACTAGCGGGAGGTGCCGGGGAGCTGTTTTTT. It yields the protein CASSAGLAGGAGELFF. This chain links TRBV7-3 with TRBJ2-2; 14 bases match TRBD2. V lost 5 bases and J lost 6; bases outside the gene matches: 5. Germline assignment: CDR1 SGHTA and CDR2 FQGTGA. The CDR3 has 16 amino acids.

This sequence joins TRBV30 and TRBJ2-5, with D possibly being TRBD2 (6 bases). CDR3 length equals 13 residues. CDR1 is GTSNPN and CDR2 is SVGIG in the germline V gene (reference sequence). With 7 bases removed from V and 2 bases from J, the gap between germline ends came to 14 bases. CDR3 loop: CALRPGTQETQYF. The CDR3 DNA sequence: TGTGCCTTACGCCCAGGGACTCAAGAGACCCAGTACTTC.

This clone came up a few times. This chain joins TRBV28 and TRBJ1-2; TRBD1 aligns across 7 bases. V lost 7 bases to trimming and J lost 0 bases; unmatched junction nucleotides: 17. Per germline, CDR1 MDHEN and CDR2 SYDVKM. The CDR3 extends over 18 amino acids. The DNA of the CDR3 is TGTGCCAGCAACTTCCAGGGGGGACGCACGAGGGCTAACTATGGCTACACCTTC. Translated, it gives CASNFQGGRTRANYGYTF.

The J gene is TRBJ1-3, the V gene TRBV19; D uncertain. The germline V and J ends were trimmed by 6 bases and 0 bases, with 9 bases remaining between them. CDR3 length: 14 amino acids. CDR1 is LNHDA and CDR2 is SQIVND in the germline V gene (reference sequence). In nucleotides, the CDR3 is TGTGCCAGTAGGGAGCAGAGCTCTGGAAACACCATATATTTT. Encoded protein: CASREQSSGNTIYF.

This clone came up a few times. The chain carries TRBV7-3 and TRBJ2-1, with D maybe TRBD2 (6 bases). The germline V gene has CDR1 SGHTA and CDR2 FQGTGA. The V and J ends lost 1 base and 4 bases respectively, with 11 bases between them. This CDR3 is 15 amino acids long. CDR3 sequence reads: CASSLIGGTYNEQFF. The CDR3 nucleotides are TGTGCCAGCAGCTTAATAGGCGGGACTTACAATGAGCAGTTCTTC.

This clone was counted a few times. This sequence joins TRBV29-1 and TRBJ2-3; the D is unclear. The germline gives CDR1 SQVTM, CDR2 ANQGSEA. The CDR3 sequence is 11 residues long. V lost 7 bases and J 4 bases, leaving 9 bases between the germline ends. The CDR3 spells CSANSPDTQYF. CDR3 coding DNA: TGCAGCGCAAATAGCCCAGATACGCAGTATTTT.

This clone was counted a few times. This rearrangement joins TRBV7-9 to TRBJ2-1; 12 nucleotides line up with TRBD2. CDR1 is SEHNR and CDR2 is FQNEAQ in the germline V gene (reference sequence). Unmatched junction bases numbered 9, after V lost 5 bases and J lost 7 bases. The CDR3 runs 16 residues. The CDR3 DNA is TGTGCCAGCAGCCCCCGTTCTAGCGGGAGGGGGAATGAGCAGTTCTTC. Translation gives CASSPRSSGRGNEQFF.

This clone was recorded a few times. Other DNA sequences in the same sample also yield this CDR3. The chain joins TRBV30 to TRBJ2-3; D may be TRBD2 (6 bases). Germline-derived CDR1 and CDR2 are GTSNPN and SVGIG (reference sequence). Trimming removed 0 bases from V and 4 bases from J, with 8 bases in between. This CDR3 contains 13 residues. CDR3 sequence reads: CAWSVRRADTQYF. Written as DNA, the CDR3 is TGTGCCTGGAGTGTAAGGAGGGCAGATACGCAGTATTTT.

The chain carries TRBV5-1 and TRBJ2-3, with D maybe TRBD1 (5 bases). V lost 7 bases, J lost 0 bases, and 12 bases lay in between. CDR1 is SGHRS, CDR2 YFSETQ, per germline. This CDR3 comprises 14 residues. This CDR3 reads CASQTDTSTDTQYF. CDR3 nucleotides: TGCGCCAGCCAGACAGACACTAGCACAGATACGCAGTATTTT.

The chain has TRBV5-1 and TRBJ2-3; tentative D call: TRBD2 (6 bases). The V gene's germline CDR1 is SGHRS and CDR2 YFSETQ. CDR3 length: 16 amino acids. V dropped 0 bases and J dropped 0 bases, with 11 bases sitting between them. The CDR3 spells CASSLASAGSTDTQYF. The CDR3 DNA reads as TGCGCCAGCAGCTTGGCGTCAGCGGGTAGCACAGATACGCAGTATTTT.

CDR3: CASSPGTSLEQFF. For the CDR3, the DNA is TGTGCCAGTAGTCCCGGGACTAGCCTCGAGCAGTTCTTC. V usage is TRBV19 and J usage is TRBJ2-1; 9 positions agree with TRBD2. V shed 5 bases and J 10 bases; nucleotides not matched to a gene: 6. The CDR3 runs to 13 residues. Germline CDR1 LNHDA, CDR2 SQIVND (reference sequence).

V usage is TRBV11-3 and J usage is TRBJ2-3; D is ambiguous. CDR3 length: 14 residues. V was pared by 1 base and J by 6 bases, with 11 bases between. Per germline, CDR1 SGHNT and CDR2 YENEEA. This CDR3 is CASSLVQSTDTQYF. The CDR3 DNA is TGTGCCAGCAGCTTAGTACAATCCACGGATACGCAGTATTTT.

In DNA, the CDR3 is TGTGCCTTGGGGGGTTCCTCTGGGGCCAACGTCCTGACTTTC. Residues: CALGGSSGANVLTF. The rearrangement uses TRBV30 and TRBJ2-6; D is possibly TRBD2 (6 bases). The germline V gene has CDR1 GTSNPN and CDR2 SVGIG (reference sequence). CDR3 length: 14 residues. V lost 7 bases and J lost 0, with 10 bases in between.

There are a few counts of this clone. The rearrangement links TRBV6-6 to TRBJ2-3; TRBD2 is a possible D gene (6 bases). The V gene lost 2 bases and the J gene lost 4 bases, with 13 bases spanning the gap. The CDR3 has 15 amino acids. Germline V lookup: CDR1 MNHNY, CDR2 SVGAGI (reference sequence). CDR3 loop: CASSYPPSSADTQYF. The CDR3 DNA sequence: TGTGCCAGCAGTTACCCCCCATCTAGCGCAGATACGCAGTATTTT.